The 5 T cell receptor beta chains below were found in one sample sequenced in a study of cytomegalovirus exposure and HLA in healthy donors. Researchers ran the PCR with 60 Vbeta and 13 Jbeta primers. Assay used: immunoSEQ multiplex PCR; TCRdb lists only in-frame clones, some missing. The sample has over 85,000 clones, around 76% seen once. Sequencing was carried out using PBMCs. The receptors come from a young man in good health and CMV-seropositive.

The chain carries TRBV6-1 and TRBJ1-1; D ambiguous. The germline gives CDR1 MNHNS, CDR2 SASEGT. The CDR3 contains 11 residues. The CDR3, as DNA: TGTGCTATCATATGGGCGCCTGAAGCTTTCTTT. It translates to CAIIWAPEAFF.

The chain is built from TRBV4-1 and TRBJ2-7, with TRBD1 matching over 7 bases. CDR1 MGHRA and CDR2 YSYEKL come from the germline V gene. This CDR3 spans 15 amino acids. V trimming: 4 bases; J trimming: 0 bases; junction bases outside the gene matches: 6. The CDR3 nucleotides read TGCGCCAGCAGCCGGACAGGTCCAAGCTCCTACGAGCAGTACTTC. It yields the protein CASSRTGPSSYEQYF.

The chain is built from TRBV4-3 and TRBJ2-2; 8 positions agree with TRBD1. J was trimmed by 5 bases and V by 0 bases; bases with no gene match: 5. The germline CDR1 and CDR2 sequences are LGHNA and YSLEER. The CDR3 is made up of 16 amino acids. The CDR3 DNA reads TGCGCCAGCAGCCAAGATCCCACAGGGGGTACCGGGGAGCTGTTTTTT. Protein sequence: CASSQDPTGGTGELFF.

This rearrangement joins TRBV4-3 to TRBJ2-2; the D is unclear. Trimming left V 0 bases short and J 5 bases short, with 10 bases between. Germline CDR1 reads LGHNA; CDR2 reads YSLEER. The CDR3 covers 15 residues. This CDR3 is CASSQELYGTGELFF. In nucleotides, the CDR3 is TGCGCCAGCAGCCAAGAATTGTACGGGACCGGGGAGCTGTTTTTT.

V is TRBV4-3 and J is TRBJ2-7; TRBD2 matches 11 bases. The CDR3 contains 14 residues. V shed 4 bases, J shed 2 bases, and the junction held 1 base outside the gene matches. Germline loops: CDR1 LGHNA, CDR2 YSLEER. CDR3 amino acids: CASSLSGGAYEQYF. CDR3 in DNA: TGCGCCAGCAGCCTTAGCGGGGGGGCCTACGAGCAGTACTTC.